These T cell receptor beta chains were read from a single sample in a study of regulatory T cells in long-lasting Graves disease. TCRdb recomputed calls from the multiplex PCR reads with MiXCR, one row per CDR3 protein. The sample consists of 350,000 to 450,000 distinct CDR3 sequences, around 17% of them appearing once. These records were also assigned to another study, of T cells in Graves' hyperthyroidism and ophthalmopathy.

The specimen comprised peripheral blood mononuclear cells (PBMCs), sampled at new diagnosis, from a patient treated with antithyroid drugs. These receptors originate from a middle-aged man with Graves disease. CDR3s include the opening cysteine and the closing phenylalanine or tryptophan. Fields, in order: clone size, V gene, J gene, D gene, CDR3 DNA, CDR3 protein. The D gene is left open where the match is weak. Some rows have no size entry. The others give once, few or many, or a class for an expanded clone.

>many|TRBV6-2/TRBV6-3|TRBJ2-3|-
TGTGCCAGCAGTTACCACTCAGGGACGTATACGCAGTATTTT
CASSYHSGTYTQYF
>-|TRBV18|TRBJ2-1|-
TGTGCCAGCTCACCACTCCGCGGGGGCGTAGGGGCCCTATTCTTC
CASSPLRGGVGALFF
>-|TRBV12-3/TRBV12-4|TRBJ1-3|-
TGTGCCAGCAGGCGAAGGAGCTCTGGAAACACCATATATTTT
CASRRRSSGNTIYF
>-|TRBV30|TRBJ1-6|-
TGTGCCTGGAGACGAACAAGAGGGGCCCTCCACTTT
CAWRRTRGALHF
>many|TRBV10-3|TRBJ2-1|TRBD2
TGTGCCATCAGTGTGATGGGACTAGCGGGGAATGAGCAGTTCTTC
CAISVMGLAGNEQFF
>-|TRBV6-1|TRBJ1-4|-
TGTGCCAGCAGGGCAAGGGGTGCTAATGAAAAACTGTTTTTT
CASRARGANEKLFF
>many|TRBV4-2|TRBJ2-1|TRBD2
TGTGCCAGCAGCCAAGCTCCCGTACTAGCGGGTAACAATGAGCAGTTCTTC
CASSQAPVLAGNNEQFF
>-|TRBV6-9|TRBJ1-1|-
TGTGCCAGCAGTTTCTCCCCCCCTAACACTGAAGCTTTCTTT
CASSFSPPNTEAFF
>few|TRBV5-1|TRBJ2-6|-
TGCGCCAGCAGCGGGGGGAATTCTGGGGCCAACGTCCTGACTTTC
CASSGGNSGANVLTF
>-|TRBV2|TRBJ2-1|-
TGTGCCAGCCAAGGAGGGTTCTACAATGAGCAGTTCTTC
CASQGGFYNEQFF
>-|TRBV7-9|TRBJ2-1|TRBD1
TGTGCCAGCAGCTTATTGCAGGGGGACAACAATGAGCAGTTCTTC
CASSLLQGDNNEQFF
>few|TRBV29-1|TRBJ1-5|TRBD1
TGCAGCGTAAAGACAGGGGGAAATCAGCCCCAGCATTTT
CSVKTGGNQPQHF
>many|TRBV28|TRBJ1-1|TRBD1
TGTGCCAGCAGTTGGGACAGAGAATACACTGAAGCTTTCTTT
CASSWDREYTEAFF
>-|TRBV12-5|TRBJ1-2|-
TGTGCTAGTGGTTTGGATCCCCGGGGTTTAGTTGGCTACACCTTC
CASGLDPRGLVGYTF
>-|TRBV5-1|TRBJ2-7|-
TGCGCCAGCAGCGGGGGACGTACCTACGAGCAGTACTTC
CASSGGRTYEQYF
>many|TRBV11-2|TRBJ2-7|-
TGTGCCAGCAGCTTCGGAGGTGTAGGGGGCTACGAGCAGTACTTC
CASSFGGVGGYEQYF
>many|TRBV18|TRBJ2-5|-
TGTGCCAGCTCATCAGGGGCTGGGGAGACCCAGTACTTC
CASSSGAGETQYF
>-|TRBV15|TRBJ2-7|-
TGTGCCACCAGCAGAGAGGGCGGCATCCCGGGATACTTC
CATSREGGIPGYF
>few|TRBV20-1|TRBJ1-2|-
TGCAGTGCTAACCCTTCGGACGGGCCGGGTGGCTACACCTTC
CSANPSDGPGGYTF
>many|TRBV5-1|TRBJ2-7|-
TGCGCCAGCAGCTTAACGGGATCCAGCTCCTACGAGCAGTACTTC
CASSLTGSSSYEQYF
>-|TRBV7-2|TRBJ1-5|TRBD1
TGTGCCAGCAGCCCCGGGACAGGTCAATATAGCAATCAGCCCCAGCATTTT
CASSPGTGQYSNQPQHF
>many|TRBV3-1|TRBJ2-5|-
TGTGCCAGCAGCCAAGTATCCTCCGGGGCCGAGACCCAGTACTTC
CASSQVSSGAETQYF
>few|TRBV20-1|TRBJ2-7|TRBD2
TGCAGTGCTAAAGCGGGAACCTCTTTCTACGAGCAGTACTTC
CSAKAGTSFYEQYF
>many|TRBV12-3/TRBV12-4|TRBJ2-2|TRBD2
TGTGCCAGCAGTGGTCTAGCGGGGGAGACCGGGGAGCTGTTTTTT
CASSGLAGETGELFF
>many|TRBV28|TRBJ2-1|-
TGTGCCAGCAGTGTCCTAGCGACTCAGTTCTTC
CASSVLATQFF
>many|TRBV20-1|TRBJ1-5|TRBD1
TGCAGTGCTAGAGATCGTCGGACAGGGTATTCATCCCAGCCCCAGCATTTT
CSARDRRTGYSSQPQHF